The 24 T cell receptor beta chains reported below all come from one sample, sequenced in a study of blood T cell repertoires in COVID-19. Repertoires were generated with immunoSEQ multiplex PCR, while TCRdb's copy carries only in-frame clones and drops some. In the table there are 200,000 to 300,000 clones, around 84% of which are singletons. Input material: peripheral blood. These receptors were taken from a woman aged 60 to 75 with COVID-19, enrolled during active disease.

The chain recombines TRBV29-1 with TRBJ1-5; D gene unclear. The V gene lost 4 bases and the J gene lost 2 bases, with 6 bases spanning the gap. CDR3 length: 12 residues. The germline CDR1 and CDR2 sequences are SQVTM and ANQGSEA. The CDR3 nucleotides are TGCAGCGTTGGTGGAGGCAATCAGCCCCAGCATTTT. Residues: CSVGGGNQPQHF.

The rearrangement uses TRBV18 and TRBJ1-1; unclear D gene. The CDR3 is 16 amino acids. V was cut by 1 base and J by 0 bases, with 12 bases left in between. Germline CDR1 and CDR2: KGHSH and LQKENI. The CDR3 bases are TGTGCCAGCTCACCACGGAGGACTGGGATGAACACTGAAGCTTTCTTT. Encoded protein: CASSPRRTGMNTEAFF. Variable domain in full (rest from reference TRBV18 and TRBJ1-1): NAGVMQNPRHLVRRRGQEARLRCSPMKGHSHVYWYRQLPEEGLKFMVYLQKENIIDESGMPKERFSAEFPKEGPSILRIQQVVRGDSAAYFCASSPRRTGMNTEAFFGQGTRLTVV.

This chain uses TRBV4-1 with TRBJ2-1; TRBD2 might be the D (5 bases). Germline CDR1 and CDR2: MGHRA and YSYEKL. Trimming shortened V by 0 bases and J by 0 bases, and 12 bases separated the two germline ends. The CDR3 sequence is 17 residues long. The CDR3 nucleotides read TGCGCCAGCAGCCAAGATCCCGGGAAGGGCTCCTACAATGAGCAGTTCTTC. This gives the protein CASSQDPGKGSYNEQFF.

The chain recombines TRBV5-1 with TRBJ2-3; unclear D gene. The CDR3 contains 15 residues. Germline lookup yields CDR1 SGHRS and CDR2 YFSETQ. Trimming pared 0 bases from V and 2 bases from J, leaving 10 bases between. In DNA, the CDR3 is TGCGCCAGCAGCTTGGGCGGATACTACACAGATACGCAGTATTTT. The encoded protein is CASSLGGYYTDTQYF. The complete variable domain, with remaining parts taken from reference TRBV5-1 and TRBJ2-3, reads KAGVTQTPRYLIKTRGQQVTLSCSPISGHRSVSWYQQTPGQGLQFLFEYFSETQRNKGNFPGRFSGRQFSNSRSEMNVSTLELGDSALYLCASSLGGYYTDTQYFGPGTRLTVL.

This chain connects TRBV7-3 to TRBJ2-1; 10 nucleotides align to TRBD2. CDR1 is SGHTA and CDR2 is FQGTGA in the germline V gene. The CDR3 is 15 amino acids. The ends lost 3 bases at V and 8 bases at J; junction bases unmatched: 7. DNA for the CDR3: TGTGCCAGCAGCTTCCTAGCGGGAGTGAGGGATGAGCAGTTCTTC. Its protein product is CASSFLAGVRDEQFF.

The chain combines TRBV9 with TRBJ2-3; 10 bases map to TRBD2. Germline-derived CDR1 and CDR2 are SGDLS and YYNGEE. The CDR3 length is 16 residues. V lost 0 bases and J lost 7; bases outside the gene matches: 8. In nucleotides, the CDR3 is TGTGCCAGCAGCGTAGAGCTAGCGGGAGAGGGAAATACGCAGTATTTT. Its translation is CASSVELAGEGNTQYF.

This clone was seen more than once but under ten times. This chain joins TRBV9 and TRBJ1-6; D might be TRBD1 (6 bases). The CDR3 totals 14 residues. The germline V gene encodes CDR1 SGDLS and CDR2 YYNGEE. V was trimmed by 6 bases and J by 8 bases, leaving 15 bases between them. CDR3 loop: CASTLTGLDSPLHF. CDR3 in DNA: TGTGCCAGCACCTTAACAGGGCTTGATTCACCCCTCCACTTT.

V gene TRBV27 combines with J gene TRBJ2-1, with TRBD2 matching over 9 bases. The germline V gene encodes CDR1 MNHEY and CDR2 SMNVEV (reference sequence). This CDR3 spans 14 amino acids. Trimming removed 6 bases from V and 6 bases from J; junction bases left unmatched: 6. CDR3 in DNA: TGTGCCAGCAGGGGTTTAGCGGGGGCCAATGAGCAGTTCTTC. Translated: CASRGLAGANEQFF.

CDR3 loop: CASRSYGDFISPLHF. The CDR3 DNA sequence: TGTGCCAGCAGATCCTATGGGGACTTCATCTCACCCCTCCACTTT. The chain links TRBV6-5 to TRBJ1-6; possibly TRBD1 for D (5 bases). Germline CDR1 is MNHEY and CDR2 is SVGAGI. This CDR3 region has 15 residues. With 6 bases removed from V and 10 bases from J, the gap between germline ends came to 19 bases.

The J gene is TRBJ2-7, the V gene TRBV28; a weak D match, TRBD2 (5 bases). Germline CDR1 MDHEN, CDR2 SYDVKM. Trimming cost V 1 base and J 3 bases, with 13 bases left between them. The CDR3 consists of 15 residues. CDR3 DNA: TGTGCCAGCAGTTTATCAGGACTGAGAAGCTACGAGCAGTACTTC. Its protein product is CASSLSGLRSYEQYF. The variable domain in full, completed from reference TRBV28 and TRBJ2-7, reads DVKVTQSSRYLVKRTGEKVFLECVQDMDHENMFWYRQDPGLGLRLIYFSYDVKMKEKGDIPEGYSVSREKKERFSLILESASTNQTSMYLCASSLSGLRSYEQYFGPGTRLTVT.

The chain is built from TRBV30 and TRBJ1-1; D gene uncertain. Trimming shortened V by 1 base and J by 0 bases, and 6 bases separated the two germline ends. The germline V gene encodes CDR1 GTSNPN and CDR2 SVGIG (reference sequence). This CDR3 region has 13 residues. The CDR3 sequence is CAWSDSMNTEAFF. The CDR3 coding sequence is TGTGCCTGGAGTGACAGTATGAACACTGAAGCTTTCTTT.

This clone was picked up one time. V gene TRBV27 combines with J gene TRBJ2-6; D perhaps matches TRBD1 (6 bases). Germline V CDR1 and CDR2: MNHEY, SMNVEV (reference sequence). Trimming pared 6 bases from V and 2 bases from J, leaving 17 bases between. The CDR3 contains 17 residues. For the CDR3, the DNA is TGTGCCAGCAGCCGACAGGATGGCACCCCTGGGGCCAACGTCCTGACTTTC. It codes for CASSRQDGTPGANVLTF.

The chain carries TRBV2 and TRBJ1-2; the D gene is possibly TRBD1 (6 bases). This CDR3 region has 14 residues. Germline CDR1 SNHLY, CDR2 FYNNEI. Deletions cut 6 bases from V and 0 bases from J, with 11 bases between. The CDR3 bases are TGTGCCAGCAGCTCCGGACAGACTAACTATGGCTACACCTTC. It codes for CASSSGQTNYGYTF.

This clone was found a few times. Other DNA sequences of this sample code for an identical CDR3. This chain connects TRBV5-1 to TRBJ2-7, with TRBD2 matching 10 bases. The CDR3 has 14 residues. Looked up from germline, CDR1 is SGHRS and CDR2 is YFSETQ. With V trimmed by 3 bases and J by 2 bases, 2 bases remained unmatched. For the CDR3, the DNA is TGCGCCAGCAGCTCAAGCGGGAGGGCCTACGAGCAGTACTTC. Its protein is CASSSSGRAYEQYF. The complete variable domain, with remaining parts taken from reference TRBV5-1 and TRBJ2-7, reads KAGVTQTPRYLIKTRGQQVTLSCSPISGHRSVSWYQQTPGQGLQFLFEYFSETQRNKGNFPGRFSGRQFSNSRSEMNVSTLELGDSALYLCASSSSGRAYEQYFGPGTRLTVT.

This sequence joins TRBV11-2 and TRBJ2-2, with 10 bases aligning to TRBD1. The CDR3 spans 15 residues. Unmatched junction bases numbered 5, after V lost 4 bases and J lost 6 bases. The germline V gene encodes CDR1 SGHAT and CDR2 FQNNGV. This CDR3 reads CASSYAGTGAGELFF. CDR3 sequence (DNA): TGTGCCAGCAGCTACGCCGGGACAGGGGCCGGGGAGCTGTTTTTT.

J is TRBJ2-1 and V is TRBV6-6, with D possibly TRBD2 on 6 matching bases. The V end was cut by 2 bases, the J end by 15 bases, with 14 bases between. The CDR3 consists of 12 residues. Germline CDR1 is MNHNY and CDR2 is SVGAGI (reference sequence). The CDR3 nucleotides are TGTGCCAGCAGTTACGAGTCTGTCGGGAGGTTCTTC. Residues: CASSYESVGRFF.

This clone was seen only once. The chain employs TRBV6-5 and TRBJ2-2; no definite D call. Trimming removed 0 bases at V and 7 bases at J, with 6 bases between. Germline V CDR1 and CDR2: MNHEY, SVGAGI. The CDR3 has 13 amino acids. This chain's CDR3 is CASSYSSSGELFF. The CDR3 DNA follows: TGTGCCAGCAGTTACTCGAGTAGCGGGGAGCTGTTTTTT.

The chain carries TRBV2 and TRBJ1-1; 9 bases are a match to TRBD1. The CDR3 sequence is 15 residues long. Trimming took 6 bases from V and 4 from J; bases not matched to a gene: 9. Germline-derived CDR1 and CDR2 are SNHLY and FYNNEI. The CDR3 here is CASREPGQGPTEAFF. The CDR3 DNA reads TGTGCCAGCAGGGAACCGGGACAGGGCCCCACTGAAGCTTTCTTT.

The rearrangement joins TRBV3-1 (or the pseudogene TRBV3-2) to TRBJ2-2; TRBD1 matches at 8 bases. After removal of 4 bases from V and 4 bases from J, the junction contained 11 bases not matched to a gene. Germline assignment: CDR1 LGHDT and CDR2 YNNKEL (reference sequence). CDR3 size: 17 residues. The CDR3 is CASSPTGQGAGTGELFF. For the CDR3, the DNA is TGTGCCAGCAGCCCAACCGGCCAGGGGGCCGGCACCGGGGAGCTGTTTTTT.

J is TRBJ2-7 and V is TRBV11-3; possibly TRBD1 for D (6 bases). The V gene lost 3 bases and the J gene lost 2 bases, with 14 bases spanning the gap. Germline V gene lookup returns CDR1 SGHNT and CDR2 YENEEA. The CDR3 runs 15 residues. This CDR3 reads CASSLGPGQTYEQYF. The CDR3 nucleotides are TGTGCCAGCAGCTTGGGCCCGGGACAAACCTACGAGCAGTACTTC.

CDR3 DNA sequence: TGCGCCAGCAGCTTAACAGGGAGGAACACTGAAGCTTTCTTT. Its translation is CASSLTGRNTEAFF. This chain uses TRBV5-1 with TRBJ1-1; a possible D gene is TRBD1 (6 bases). The CDR3 has 14 amino acids. V shed 2 bases and J shed 1 base, with 9 bases lying between them. Germline CDR1 reads SGHRS; CDR2 reads YFSETQ.

This sequence joins TRBV3-1 (or the pseudogene TRBV3-2) and TRBJ2-3, with 11 bases aligning to TRBD1. The CDR3 runs 16 residues. Trimming removed 1 base from V and 4 bases from J; junction bases left unmatched: 4. Germline V gene lookup returns CDR1 LGHDT and CDR2 YNNKEL (reference sequence). CDR3 bases: TGTGCCAGCAGCCAAGTTCGGGGACAGGGGGCAGATACGCAGTATTTT. Translated: CASSQVRGQGADTQYF.

The rearrangement links TRBV29-1 to TRBJ1-1, with 7 bases fitting TRBD1. Germline CDR1 and CDR2: SQVTM and ANQGSEA. With 6 bases clipped from V and 1 base from J, the junction kept 5 bases outside the gene matches. The CDR3 spans 13 residues. The CDR3 region is CSVTGQPNTEAFF. As DNA, the CDR3 is TGCAGCGTGACGGGACAGCCGAACACTGAAGCTTTCTTT. Supplemented by reference TRBV29-1 and TRBJ1-1, the full variable domain reads SAVISQKPSRDICQRGTSLTIQCQVDSQVTMMFWYRQQPGQSLTLIATANQGSEATYESGFVIDKFPISRPNLTFSTLTVSNMSPEDSSIYLCSVTGQPNTEAFFGQGTRLTVV.

The V and J genes are TRBV19 and TRBJ1-5; perhaps TRBD1 as D (6 bases). V was shortened by 4 bases and J by 2 bases, with 12 bases between the two germline ends. This CDR3 contains 15 residues. Germline V gives CDR1 LNHDA, CDR2 SQIVND (reference sequence). CDR3 sequence (DNA): TGTGCCAGTAGTACCGGGGGGGCTGGCAATCAGCCCCAGCATTTT. It is translated as CASSTGGAGNQPQHF.